This paragraph reports one T cell receptor beta chain. Other DNA sequences from this sample encode an identical CDR3 as well. This sample was included in a study of blood T cell repertoires in COVID-19. Across the study: Both acute and convalescent COVID-19 samples were obtained from the United States, Italy and Spain. T cells, B-cell-depleted T cells, or PBMCs provided the cDNA or gDNA that served as material.

The repertoire was sequenced with immunoSEQ multiplex PCR; TCRdb's copy has only in-frame clones and lacks some. Of a few hundred thousand clones in the sample, 70% to 90% were seen once. The CDR3 length is 12 residues. The germline V gene encodes CDR1 KGHSH and CDR2 LQKENI. Trimming shortened V by 6 bases and J by 4 bases, and 9 bases separated the two germline ends. The gene calls are TRBV18 and TRBJ1-1; tentative D call: TRBD1 (5 bases). Sequenced material: peripheral blood. This clonotype was obtained from a woman aged 70-85 years with acute or convalescent COVID-19. The CDR3 sequence is CASSGGGTEAFF. Written as DNA, the CDR3 is TGTGCCAGCTCGGGGGGGGGCACTGAAGCTTTCTTT.